Sequencing of this T cell receptor beta chain was carried out in a study of HIV-infected patients and healthy controls. Overall study findings and caveats: MAIT alpha-chain CDR3s were frequent in healthy controls, depleted in HIV+. With just sixteen HIV-infected individuals processed, the findings' generality was considered strongly limited.

By frequency in the sample, this clonotype is medium-sized. Its cognate antigen is unknown. No cell fractionation was done, so the repertoire covers all unsorted peripheral blood T cells. Two fifths of the ten uninfected healthy control donors were sampled twice, approximately 13 weeks apart. cDNA was made from about 480 ng RNA using alpha and beta constant primers. Alpha and beta chain libraries were made separately by chain-specific third strand synthesis with multiplexing indices. One entry per CDR3 protein results from TCRdb running MiXCR on the 5' RACE reads. Among around 20,000 distinct CDR3 sequences listed, approximately 12% were seen once. V gave up 2 bases and J gave up 0 bases; unmatched junction bases: 5. The germline gives CDR1 SGHRS, CDR2 YFSETQ. The CDR3 runs 17 residues.

The receptor's source is an adult in good health. Input material: blood. The chain employs TRBV5-1 and TRBJ1-3; 10 nucleotides agree with TRBD1. CDR3 sequence: CASSLRTGGVSGNTIYF. Written as DNA, the CDR3 is TGCGCCAGCAGCTTACGGACAGGGGGAGTCTCTGGAAACACCATATATTTT.